These T cell receptor beta chains were read from a single sample in a study of T cells in Graves' hyperthyroidism and ophthalmopathy. Using its own MiXCR run on the multiplex PCR reads, TCRdb lists one record per CDR3 protein. The profile shows approximately 350,000 distinct CDR3 sequences, around 15% of them singletons. Sequenced sample: blood. These receptor sequences come from a woman aged 60-75 years with Graves' ophthalmopathy. Both conserved end residues are part of each CDR3. The D gene is left open where the match is weak. Clone size is given for some rows only: seen once, a few or many times, or a class if the clone is expanded.

CDR3 DNA,CDR3 protein,V gene,D gene,clone size,J gene
TGTGCCAGCTCCGGGGGGAGGGGCACCGGGGAGCTGTTTTTT,CASSGGRGTGELFF,TRBV7-2,TRBD2,many,TRBJ2-2
TGTGCCAGCAGCTTTACCTTCGGGGACGTGGAGACCCAGTACTTC,CASSFTFGDVETQYF,TRBV3-1,-,many,TRBJ2-5
TGTGTCAGCAGTCGGGGGCCTGAGCAGTTCTTC,CVSSRGPEQFF,TRBV28,-,-,TRBJ2-1
TGCGCCAGCAGTGACCGGACAGGGGGCCAACAGCCCCAGCATTTT,CASSDRTGGQQPQHF,TRBV10-2,TRBD1,-,TRBJ1-5
TGTGCCTGGAGTGTACGGGGGGCCTCAGGAAACACCATATATTTT,CAWSVRGASGNTIYF,TRBV30,-,few,TRBJ1-3
TGTGCCAGCAGTTTGGAAACAGAGGTGGCCCAGCATTTT,CASSLETEVAQHF,TRBV28,-,-,TRBJ1-5
TGTGCCTGGAGTACCGGAGATTACACTGAAGCTTTCTTT,CAWSTGDYTEAFF,TRBV30,-,many,TRBJ1-1
TGTGCCAGCAGTCCTGGACGGGAATTTAACTACACCTTC,CASSPGREFNYTF,TRBV6-1,-,many,TRBJ1-2
TGTGCCAGCTCACCCGACGGGTTTGGGTACGAGCAGTACTTC,CASSPDGFGYEQYF,TRBV18,-,many,TRBJ2-7
TGTGCCAGCAGTTACTCGACGCAGATTAATCAGCCCCAGCATTTT,CASSYSTQINQPQHF,TRBV6-5,-,few,TRBJ1-5
TGTGCCAGCAGCTTAGATCCGACTCCTAGCACAGATACGCAGTATTTT,CASSLDPTPSTDTQYF,TRBV7-2,-,many,TRBJ2-3
TGTGCCAGCAGCGTACGAGAGGCGCAGTATTTT,CASSVREAQYF,TRBV2,-,many,TRBJ2-3
TGTGCCAGCAGCTCGACCCGCCAGGTGAGCTCCTACAATGAGCAGTTCTTC,CASSSTRQVSSYNEQFF,TRBV11-2,-,many,TRBJ2-1
TGCAGTGCTAGGGCGGGAGTGGCAGATACGCAGTATTTT,CSARAGVADTQYF,TRBV20-1,TRBD2,-,TRBJ2-3
TGTGCCACCAGCTTCAGGGTCGAAGCCGGGGAGCTGTTTTTT,CATSFRVEAGELFF,TRBV15,-,few,TRBJ2-2
TGTGCCACCAGTGAATCAGGGGGAGGGGAGACCCAGTACTTC,CATSESGGGETQYF,TRBV24-1,-,many,TRBJ2-5
TGTGCCAGCAGCCAAGCTTTAGCTGCTGAGCAGTTCTTC,CASSQALAAEQFF,TRBV14,-,many,TRBJ2-1
TGCAGTGCTGGCAAACCCCCGGGATCAACTAATGAAAAACTGTTTTTT,CSAGKPPGSTNEKLFF,TRBV20-1,-,-,TRBJ1-4
TGCAGTGCTAGGGGCGGAGGCGAGACCCAGTACTTC,CSARGGGETQYF,TRBV20-1,-,many,TRBJ2-5
TGTGCCTGGAGTGTGGTGGGGCAGCCCCAGCATTTT,CAWSVVGQPQHF,TRBV30,-,-,TRBJ1-5
TGTGCCAGCAGTCGGGGGGCCTACAATGAGCAGTTCTTC,CASSRGAYNEQFF,TRBV7-9,TRBD2,many,TRBJ2-1
TGTGCCAGCAGCGGACTGGCGGTTAATTCCTACAATGAGCAGTTCTTC,CASSGLAVNSYNEQFF,TRBV14,-,-,TRBJ2-1
TGCAGTGCTCCGCGGGGGGCCCTTGCTGCGTTCTTC,CSAPRGALAAFF,TRBV20-1,TRBD2,-,TRBJ2-1
TGTGCCAGCAGTGAACGATGGCAGGCACCCTACGAGCAGTACTTC,CASSERWQAPYEQYF,TRBV6-1,-,many,TRBJ2-7
TGTGCCAGCAGTGAAATAGCGGGAGAACCCAATGAGCAGTTCTTC,CASSEIAGEPNEQFF,TRBV2,TRBD2,many,TRBJ2-1
TGCGCCAGCAAGGTGGGGATCACAGATACGCAGTATTTT,CASKVGITDTQYF,TRBV5-1,-,many,TRBJ2-3
TGTGCCAGCGGGAGGACACGACCTAGCACAGATACGCAGTATTTT,CASGRTRPSTDTQYF,TRBV2,-,many,TRBJ2-3
TGTGCCAGCAGCCAAGCTCTGACAGGGAACACCGGGGAGCTGTTTTTT,CASSQALTGNTGELFF,TRBV3-1,-,many,TRBJ2-2
TGTGCCAGCAGCCCCCCCCTTGAGCAGGGGAGTGAAAAACTGTTTTTT,CASSPPLEQGSEKLFF,TRBV7-9,-,-,TRBJ1-4